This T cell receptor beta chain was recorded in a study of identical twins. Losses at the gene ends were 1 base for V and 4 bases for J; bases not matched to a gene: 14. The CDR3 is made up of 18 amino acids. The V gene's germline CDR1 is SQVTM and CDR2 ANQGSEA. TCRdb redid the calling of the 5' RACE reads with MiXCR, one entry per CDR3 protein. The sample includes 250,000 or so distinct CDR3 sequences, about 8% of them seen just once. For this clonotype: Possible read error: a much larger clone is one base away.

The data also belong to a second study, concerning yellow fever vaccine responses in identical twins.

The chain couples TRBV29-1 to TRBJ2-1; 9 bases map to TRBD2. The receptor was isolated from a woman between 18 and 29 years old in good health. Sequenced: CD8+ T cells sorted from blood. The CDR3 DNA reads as TGCAGCGTTGAAGGTCGAGGGACTAGCAGATCCCGGTACAATGAGCAGTTCTTC. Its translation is CSVEGRGTSRSRYNEQFF.